One and the same sample provided the 25 T cell receptor beta chains below, sequenced in a study of T cell responses to AZD1222 COVID-19 vaccine (dated by TCRdb to the early 2020s). The protocol used for the library was the immunoSEQ multiplex PCR assay. TCRdb stores this immuneACCESS table with in-frame sequences only. Part of the clones is absent; in the studies checked, under half of the shortfall reflects unresolved V genes, and no reason is known for the rest. This sample comprises around 140,000 clones, 80% to 90% of them detected only once. The biggest ten clones account for 5% to 5.5% of the sample. The sample's time point label, in plain terms: baseline before first vaccination. This sample comprised peripheral blood, obtained on day 0 of AZD1222 vaccination. These receptors were collected from an adult in good health.

The chain couples TRBV7-2 to TRBJ2-1; D perhaps matches TRBD1 (6 bases). Trimming pared 4 bases from V and 0 bases from J, leaving 13 bases between. This CDR3 region has 16 residues. Germline loops: CDR1 SGHTA, CDR2 FQGNSA. The CDR3 here is CASSSRQESSYNEQFF. The CDR3 nucleotides are TGTGCCAGCAGCTCAAGACAGGAGAGCTCCTACAATGAGCAGTTCTTC.

The rearrangement joins TRBV7-2 to TRBJ1-1; no clear D. Trimming removed 5 bases from V and 11 bases from J, with 12 bases in between. The germline V gene encodes CDR1 SGHTA and CDR2 FQGNSA. CDR3 length: 11 amino acids. This chain's CDR3 is CASSRHPRAFF. The CDR3 DNA reads TGTGCCAGCAGCCGACACCCGAGGGCTTTCTTT.

This chain uses TRBV12-3 or TRBV12-4 with TRBJ1-1; TRBD1 is a possible D gene (5 bases). V shed 3 bases and J shed 4 bases, with 9 bases lying between them. The CDR3 covers 13 residues. This CDR3 reads CASSFRGTTEAFF. The CDR3 bases are TGTGCCAGCAGTTTTAGGGGCACCACTGAAGCTTTCTTT.

The rearrangement links TRBV29-1 to TRBJ1-1; no reliable D call. The germline gives CDR1 SQVTM, CDR2 ANQGSEA. This CDR3 comprises 12 residues. V dropped 5 bases and J dropped 0 bases, with 7 bases sitting between them. CDR3 nucleotide sequence: TGCAGCGTTACGAAGATGAACACTGAAGCTTTCTTT. Translating it yields CSVTKMNTEAFF.

The rearrangement links TRBV7-8 to TRBJ1-3; the D gene is possibly TRBD1 (6 bases). The CDR3 is 19 amino acids. Trimming cost V 5 bases and J 1 base, with 24 bases left between them. Germline V lookup: CDR1 SGHVS, CDR2 FQNEAQ. The chain's CDR3 is CASSPTGAPRGHSGNTIYF. The CDR3 nucleotides are TGTGCCAGCAGCCCGACGGGGGCCCCGAGGGGCCATTCTGGAAACACCATATATTTT.

V and J are TRBV5-4 and TRBJ1-1; TRBD1 matches 7 bases. This CDR3 is 14 amino acids long. With V trimmed by 4 bases and J by 2 bases, 5 bases remained unmatched. Germline CDR1 SGHNT, CDR2 YYREEE (reference sequence). Here the CDR3 reads CASSQGTANTEAFF. The CDR3 bases are TGTGCCAGCAGCCAAGGGACAGCCAACACTGAAGCTTTCTTT. Complete variable domain (other parts from reference TRBV5-4 and TRBJ1-1): ETGVTQSPTHLIKTRGQQVTLRCSSQSGHNTVSWYQQALGQGPQFIFQYYREEENGRGNFPPRFSGLQFPNYSSELNVNALELDDSALYLCASSQGTANTEAFFGQGTRLTVV.

The V call is TRBV5-1, the J call TRBJ1-2; 7 bases are a match to TRBD1. Germline CDR1 reads SGHRS; CDR2 reads YFSETQ. Trimming at V came to 4 bases and at J to 7 bases, leaving 13 bases not matched to a gene. The CDR3 is 15 amino acids. The CDR3 loop reads CASSMGQPPMGGYTF. CDR3 in DNA: TGCGCCAGCAGCATGGGACAGCCACCCATGGGTGGCTACACCTTC.

The chain employs TRBV4-1 and TRBJ1-6, with TRBD1 matching over 9 bases. Germline loops: CDR1 MGHRA, CDR2 YSYEKL. The V and J ends lost 1 base and 4 bases, in that order; junction bases with no gene match: 5. The CDR3 consists of 17 residues. The CDR3 loop is CASSQGGTGSYNSPLHF. The CDR3 DNA follows: TGCGCCAGCAGCCAAGGGGGGACAGGGTCATATAATTCACCCCTCCACTTT.

The V and J genes are TRBV3-1 (or the pseudogene TRBV3-2) and TRBJ2-2, with TRBD2 matching 7 bases. Per the germline V gene, CDR1 is LGHDT and CDR2 is YNNKEL (reference sequence). Trimming removed 3 bases from V and 8 bases from J; junction bases left unmatched: 6. CDR3 length: 14 amino acids. As DNA, the CDR3 is TGTGCCAGCAGCCAGGCGGGAGTAGGTGGGGAGCTGTTTTTT. Translating gives CASSQAGVGGELFF.

V usage is TRBV6-5 and J usage is TRBJ1-5; possibly TRBD1 for D (5 bases). Trimming removed 7 bases at V and 4 bases at J, with 17 bases between. There are 15 residues in the CDR3. Germline V gene sequence: CDR1 MNHEY, CDR2 SVGAGI. CDR3 nucleotide sequence: TGTGCCAGCACCCCCAGTAGGACATTGAATCAGCCCCAGCATTTT. Its protein product is CASTPSRTLNQPQHF.

V is TRBV7-8 and J is TRBJ1-6; D is ambiguous. CDR1 SGHVS and CDR2 FQNEAQ come from the germline V gene. V was clipped by 1 base and J by 7 bases, with 11 bases between them. The CDR3 runs to 15 residues. The CDR3 sequence: CASSLEWGINSPLHF. DNA of the CDR3: TGTGCCAGCAGCTTAGAGTGGGGTATCAATTCACCCCTCCACTTT.

The V gene is TRBV5-5, the J gene TRBJ1-3; no clear D gene. The germline V and J ends were trimmed by 3 bases and 2 bases, with 12 bases remaining between them. The CDR3 is 15 amino acids. The germline gives CDR1 SGHKS, CDR2 YYEKEE (reference sequence). For the CDR3, the DNA is TGTGCCAGCAGCTCTCTAAAAGAGCCTGGAAACACCATATATTTT. Translation: CASSSLKEPGNTIYF.

This clone was recorded a few times. Here the CDR3 reads CASPRTQTAGTGELFF. CDR3 nucleotides: TGTGCCAGCCCACGCACTCAGACAGCCGGGACCGGGGAGCTGTTTTTT. The V gene is TRBV18, the J gene TRBJ2-2, with D possibly matching TRBD1 (5 bases). Trimming removed 8 bases at V and 5 bases at J, with 21 bases between. The CDR3 extends over 16 amino acids. Looked up from germline, CDR1 is KGHSH and CDR2 is LQKENI.

The rearrangement joins TRBV3-1 (or the pseudogene TRBV3-2) to TRBJ2-2, with D tentatively TRBD1 or TRBD2 (6 bases each). This CDR3 is built from 16 residues. V gave up 2 bases and J gave up 11 bases, with 21 bases separating them. Germline CDR1 reads LGHDT; CDR2 reads YNNKEL (reference sequence). CDR3 in amino acids: CASSQYGGGSRGELFF. In DNA form, the CDR3 reads TGTGCCAGCAGCCAATATGGAGGGGGAAGTAGGGGAGAGCTGTTTTTT.

CDR3 DNA sequence: TGTGCCAGCAGTGACTCGATCACCGGGGAGCTGTTTTTT. This encodes CASSDSITGELFF. The chain has TRBV6-4 and TRBJ2-2; no clear D gene. The V gene lost 0 bases and the J gene lost 4 bases, with 3 bases spanning the gap. Looked up from germline, CDR1 is MRHNA and CDR2 is SNTAGT. This CDR3 comprises 13 residues.

The J gene is TRBJ2-7, the V gene TRBV19; 12 positions agree with TRBD2. V lost 0 bases to trimming and J lost 0 bases; unmatched junction nucleotides: 0. This CDR3 is 16 amino acids long. CDR1 and CDR2 (germline): LNHDA, SQIVND (reference sequence). CDR3 nucleotides: TGTGCCAGTAGTATAGAGGGACTAGCGGGCTCCTACGAGCAGTACTTC. Amino acid sequence: CASSIEGLAGSYEQYF.

CDR3 nucleotides: TGTGCCAGCAGGCCGGGAGGGGGCTCGGAACAGTACTTC. This gives the protein CASRPGGGSEQYF. The rearrangement links TRBV27 to TRBJ2-7; D may be TRBD2 (8 bases). The germline V gene has CDR1 MNHEY and CDR2 SMNVEV (reference sequence). Trimming cost V 6 bases and J 10 bases, with 19 bases left between them. The CDR3 sequence is 13 residues long.

This chain uses TRBV6-5 with TRBJ2-2; D might be TRBD1 (6 bases). Germline V gene lookup returns CDR1 MNHEY and CDR2 SVGAGI. The CDR3 has 15 residues. V was cut by 6 bases and J by 1 base, with 12 bases left in between. The CDR3 region is CASRADRRNTGELFF. As DNA, the CDR3 is TGTGCCAGCAGAGCCGACAGGCGGAACACCGGGGAGCTGTTTTTT.

This sequence joins TRBV10-3 and TRBJ1-2; D uncertain. V dropped 1 base and J dropped 4 bases, with 16 bases sitting between them. The length of the CDR3 is 16 residues. CDR1 and CDR2 from the germline V gene are ENHRY and SYGVKD. The DNA for the CDR3 is TGTGCCATCAGTGAGTTGTACGTCTCGGGAGGCTATGGCTACACCTTC. Encoded protein: CAISELYVSGGYGYTF.

The J gene is TRBJ1-2, the V gene TRBV5-1; 7 nucleotides agree with TRBD1. The V gene's germline CDR1 is SGHRS and CDR2 YFSETQ. Trimming at V came to 0 bases and at J to 8 bases, leaving 7 bases not matched to a gene. The CDR3 is made up of 14 amino acids. CDR3 amino acids: CASSLDYTGDGYTF. In DNA, the CDR3 is TGCGCCAGCAGCTTGGACTATACAGGGGACGGCTACACCTTC. Filled out from reference TRBV5-1 and TRBJ1-2, the complete variable domain reads KAGVTQTPRYLIKTRGQQVTLSCSPISGHRSVSWYQQTPGQGLQFLFEYFSETQRNKGNFPGRFSGRQFSNSRSEMNVSTLELGDSALYLCASSLDYTGDGYTFGSGTRLTVV.

The chain combines TRBV6-5 with TRBJ1-1; no reliable D call. Trimming stripped 5 bases from V and 6 bases from J, with 13 bases between. Germline V gene data show CDR1 as MNHEY and CDR2 as SVGAGI. This CDR3 has 13 residues. CDR3 loop: CASSLTLDSEAFF. The CDR3 bases are TGTGCCAGCAGTCTTACTCTGGACTCTGAAGCTTTCTTT.

The J gene is TRBJ2-3, the V gene TRBV4-2; 9 bases line up with TRBD2. V dropped 2 bases and J dropped 1; count of bases not matched to a gene: 4. This CDR3 is 16 amino acids long. Germline CDR1 reads LGHNA; CDR2 reads YNFKEQ. This CDR3 reads CASSQRGLAGTDTQYF. As DNA, the CDR3 is TGTGCCAGCAGCCAACGGGGACTAGCTGGCACAGATACGCAGTATTTT.

The CDR3 sequence: CASSDRLAVRDTQYF. CDR3 coding DNA: TGTGCCAGCAGTGACAGACTAGCTGTCAGAGATACGCAGTATTTT. The gene calls are TRBV6-1 and TRBJ2-3, with TRBD2 identical over 7 bases. The CDR3 length is 15 residues. Germline V gives CDR1 MNHNS, CDR2 SASEGT. V trimming: 3 bases; J trimming: 5 bases; junction bases outside the gene matches: 8.

This chain joins TRBV9 and TRBJ1-1; TRBD1 might be the D (5 bases). Trimming removed 0 bases from V and 6 bases from J, with 15 bases in between. The CDR3 covers 15 residues. CDR1 is SGDLS, CDR2 YYNGEE, per germline. The CDR3 reads CASSVAIGTGSEAFF. Here the CDR3 DNA reads TGTGCCAGCAGCGTAGCCATTGGGACGGGGTCTGAAGCTTTCTTT.

The chain is built from TRBV7-9 and TRBJ2-7; no clear D. This CDR3 is built from 12 residues. Germline CDR1 and CDR2: SEHNR and FQNEAQ (reference sequence). Trimming took 2 bases from V and 7 from J, leaving 9 bases between them. The CDR3 DNA is TGTGCCAGCAGCTTAAATTTGGGAGAGCAGTACTTC. Protein sequence: CASSLNLGEQYF.